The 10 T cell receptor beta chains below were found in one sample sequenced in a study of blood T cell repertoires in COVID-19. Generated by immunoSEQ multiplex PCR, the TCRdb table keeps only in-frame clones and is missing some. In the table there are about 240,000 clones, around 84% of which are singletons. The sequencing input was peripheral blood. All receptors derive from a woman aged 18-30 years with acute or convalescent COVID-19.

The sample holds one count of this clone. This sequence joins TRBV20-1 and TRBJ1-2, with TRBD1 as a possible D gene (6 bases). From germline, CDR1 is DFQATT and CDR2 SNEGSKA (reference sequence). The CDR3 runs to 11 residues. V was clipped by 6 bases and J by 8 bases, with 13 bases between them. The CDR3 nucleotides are TGCAGTGCCAAGGACAGAACGGGCTACACCTTC. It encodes CSAKDRTGYTF.

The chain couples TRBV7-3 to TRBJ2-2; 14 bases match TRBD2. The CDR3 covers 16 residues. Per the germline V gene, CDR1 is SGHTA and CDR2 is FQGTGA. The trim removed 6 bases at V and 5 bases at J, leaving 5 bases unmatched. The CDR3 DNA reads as TGTGCCAGCAGTAACGGACTAGCGGGAGGTACCGGGGAGCTGTTTTTT. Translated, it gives CASSNGLAGGTGELFF.

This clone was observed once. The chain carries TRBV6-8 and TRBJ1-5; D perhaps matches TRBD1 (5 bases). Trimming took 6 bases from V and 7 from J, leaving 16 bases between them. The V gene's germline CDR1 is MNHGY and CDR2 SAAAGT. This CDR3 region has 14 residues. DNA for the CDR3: TGTGCCAGCAGCCCCTTTGGGACTTGGCAGCCCCAGCATTTT. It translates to CASSPFGTWQPQHF.

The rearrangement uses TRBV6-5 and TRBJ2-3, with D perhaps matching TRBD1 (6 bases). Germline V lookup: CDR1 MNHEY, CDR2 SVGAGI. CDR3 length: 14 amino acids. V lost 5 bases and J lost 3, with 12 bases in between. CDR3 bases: TGTGCCAGCAGTCTACTGGGGGCAACAGATACGCAGTATTTT. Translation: CASSLLGATDTQYF.

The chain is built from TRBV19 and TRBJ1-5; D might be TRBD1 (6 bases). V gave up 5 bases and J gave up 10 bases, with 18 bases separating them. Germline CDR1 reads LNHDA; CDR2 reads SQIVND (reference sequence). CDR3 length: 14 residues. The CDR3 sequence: CASSVQGLGSPQHF. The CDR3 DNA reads TGTGCCAGTAGTGTTCAGGGGCTCGGTTCCCCCCAGCATTTT.

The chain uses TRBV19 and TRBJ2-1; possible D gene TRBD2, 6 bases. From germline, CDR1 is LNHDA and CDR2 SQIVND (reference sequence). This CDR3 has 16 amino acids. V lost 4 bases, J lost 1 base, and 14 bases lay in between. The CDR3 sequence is CASSSGSGESYNEQFF. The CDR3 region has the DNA TGTGCCAGTAGTAGCGGGTCGGGGGAGTCCTACAATGAGCAGTTCTTC.

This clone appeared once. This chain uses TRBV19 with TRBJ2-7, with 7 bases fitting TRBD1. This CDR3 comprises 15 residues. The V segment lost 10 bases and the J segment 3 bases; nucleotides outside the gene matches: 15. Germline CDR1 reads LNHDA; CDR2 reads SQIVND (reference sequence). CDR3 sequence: CATAWTRDSYYEQYF. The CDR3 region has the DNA TGTGCCACCGCTTGGACCCGGGACAGTTACTACGAGCAGTACTTC.

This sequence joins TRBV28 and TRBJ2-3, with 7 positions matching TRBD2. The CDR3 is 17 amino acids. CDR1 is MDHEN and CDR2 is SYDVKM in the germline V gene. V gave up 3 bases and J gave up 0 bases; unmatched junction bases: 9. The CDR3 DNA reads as TGTGCCAGCAGTTTCGGGTCAGCGGGGTATAGCACAGATACGCAGTATTTT. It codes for CASSFGSAGYSTDTQYF. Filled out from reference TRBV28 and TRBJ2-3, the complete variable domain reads DVKVTQSSRYLVKRTGEKVFLECVQDMDHENMFWYRQDPGLGLRLIYFSYDVKMKEKGDIPEGYSVSREKKERFSLILESASTNQTSMYLCASSFGSAGYSTDTQYFGPGTRLTVL.

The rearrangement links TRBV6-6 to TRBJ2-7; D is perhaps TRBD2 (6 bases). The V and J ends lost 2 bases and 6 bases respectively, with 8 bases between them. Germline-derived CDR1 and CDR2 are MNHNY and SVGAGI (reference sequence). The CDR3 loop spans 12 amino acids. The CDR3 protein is CASSYGGSEQYF. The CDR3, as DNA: TGTGCCAGCAGTTACGGAGGGAGCGAGCAGTACTTC.

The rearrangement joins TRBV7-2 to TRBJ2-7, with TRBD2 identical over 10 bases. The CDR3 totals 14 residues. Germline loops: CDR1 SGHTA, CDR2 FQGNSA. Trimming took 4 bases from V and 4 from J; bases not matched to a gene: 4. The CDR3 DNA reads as TGTGCCAGCAGCTCTAGCGGGAGAAAATACGAGCAGTACTTC. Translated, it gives CASSSSGRKYEQYF.